The 3 T cell receptor beta chains given below trace back to one sample, sequenced in a study of blood T cell repertoires in COVID-19 (dated by TCRdb to the early 2020s). Libraries were made using the immunoSEQ multiplex PCR assay. As stored in TCRdb, this immuneACCESS dataset retains in-frame rearrangements with V and J assigned. A fraction of the clones does not appear; measured against another copy, unresolved V genes explain less than half of the discrepancy, and the remainder lacks a known reason. In all, the sample holds a few hundred thousand clones, and more than 85% of those were seen once. The ten largest clones capture more than 7.5% of the sample. Sequencing input: PBMCs or T cells enriched from blood (not recorded which). These receptor sequences come from a woman aged 60 to 75 who had recovered from COVID-19.

This chain connects TRBV5-1 to TRBJ2-2, with TRBD1 as a possible D gene (7 bases). The CDR3 totals 16 residues. Trimming took 2 bases from V and 7 from J, leaving 18 bases between them. Germline CDR1 and CDR2: SGHRS and YFSETQ. This CDR3 reads CASSFRDSGQGGELFF. CDR3 in DNA: TGCGCCAGCAGCTTCCGGGACAGCGGGCAGGGCGGGGAGCTGTTTTTT.

The rearrangement uses TRBV10-1 and TRBJ1-2, with D tentatively TRBD1 (5 bases). The V gene lost 2 bases and the J gene lost 1 base, with 8 bases spanning the gap. The CDR3 contains 14 residues. Looked up from germline, CDR1 is WNHNN and CDR2 is SYGVQD (reference sequence). The CDR3 DNA reads as TGCGCCAGCAGTGAGACCAGGGATAACTATGGCTACACCTTC. Protein sequence: CASSETRDNYGYTF.

V usage is TRBV5-1 and J usage is TRBJ2-5, with TRBD2 matching over 15 bases. CDR1 is SGHRS, CDR2 YFSETQ, per germline. The V segment lost 4 bases and the J segment 7 bases; nucleotides outside the gene matches: 8. CDR3 length: 16 residues. Here the CDR3 reads CASSDPGLAGGRTQYF. The CDR3 DNA sequence: TGCGCCAGCAGCGACCCGGGACTAGCGGGGGGTCGGACCCAGTACTTC.